Listed here are 18 T cell receptor beta chains from one sample, sequenced in a study of graft-versus-host responses after intestinal transplantation (dated by TCRdb to the early 2020s). The protocol used for the library was the immunoSEQ multiplex PCR assay. Held by TCRdb, this immuneACCESS table contains in-frame sequences only and omits some clones. Under half of the omission traces to an unresolved V gene where checked; the cause of the rest is unknown. Recorded for this sample are several thousand clones; more than 25% of them occurred a single time. The ten largest clones take up about 2.1% of the sample. This specimen's time point label, per the study, means: cells obtained before transplantation from donor or recipient. In the mixed lymphocyte reactions, approximately 200,000 CFSE-labeled pre-transplant responders were plated with approximately 200,000 irradiated violet-dye-labeled stimulators and cultured for 5 to 7 days.

Sequenced material: alloreactive CD8+ T cells from a mixed lymphocyte reaction culture, taken before intestinal transplant. The cell subset or site label of this sample denotes: CFSE-low proliferating T cells sorted from approximately six-day pre-transplant mixed lymphocyte reaction (GvH or HvG direction). The receptors were gathered from a human patient who received an intestinal transplant.

The rearrangement uses TRBV14 and TRBJ2-4, with 8 positions matching TRBD1. The J segment lost 1 base and the V segment lost 5 bases, leaving 4 bases of the junction unmatched. Germline values: CDR1 SGHDN, CDR2 FVKESK. The CDR3 consists of 15 residues. The chain's CDR3 is CASSYGDRAKNIQYF. The CDR3 nucleotides are TGTGCCAGCAGCTATGGGGACAGGGCCAAAAACATTCAGTACTTC.

This clone occurred a few times. CDR3 DNA sequence: TGTGCCTGGAGCCTAACAGGCCCCGGGGAGCTGTTTTTT. Translating gives CAWSLTGPGELFF. The J gene is TRBJ2-2, the V gene TRBV30; perhaps TRBD1 as D (5 bases). This CDR3 has 13 amino acids. Trimming removed 3 bases at V and 6 bases at J, with 11 bases between. Germline assignment: CDR1 GTSNPN and CDR2 SVGIG (reference sequence).

This clone qualifies as medium-sized. The V gene is TRBV6-5, the J gene TRBJ2-7, with D perhaps TRBD1 (6 bases). V lost 5 bases to trimming and J lost 3 bases, with 11 bases between them. This CDR3 has 13 residues. The germline CDR1 and CDR2 sequences are MNHEY and SVGAGI. The DNA of the CDR3 is TGTGCCAGCAGTCCCGACAGGCTCTACGAGCAGTACTTC. This sequence encodes CASSPDRLYEQYF.

J is TRBJ2-1 and V is TRBV4-3; no reliable D call. CDR3 length equals 18 residues. Trimming took 1 base from V and 0 from J, leaving 16 bases between them. Germline CDR1 reads LGHNA; CDR2 reads YSLEER. CDR3 in DNA: TGCGCCAGCAGCCAAGTCTCGTCTCTACCATACTCCTACAATGAGCAGTTCTTC. Protein sequence: CASSQVSSLPYSYNEQFF.

Within the sample, this clone is medium-sized. The CDR3, as DNA: TGCGCCAGCAGCTTCGTGCGGGGAGAAGTGGATGGGGCCAACGTCCTGACTTTC. It encodes CASSFVRGEVDGANVLTF. V is TRBV5-1 and J is TRBJ2-6, with D tentatively TRBD2 (6 bases). The V gene lost 2 bases and the J gene lost 3 bases, with 18 bases spanning the gap. Germline assignment: CDR1 SGHRS and CDR2 YFSETQ. This CDR3 comprises 18 residues.

This clone is termed medium-sized. The V call is TRBV5-4, the J call TRBJ2-7; no clear D gene. In germline, CDR1 is SGHNT, CDR2 YYREEE (reference sequence). The CDR3 sequence is 12 residues long. The ends were cut back, 4 bases at V and 5 bases at J, with 10 bases in the middle. This chain's CDR3 is CASSQWSHEQYF. The CDR3 coding sequence is TGTGCCAGCAGCCAATGGAGTCACGAGCAGTACTTC. Full variable domain (remainder filled in from reference TRBV5-4 and TRBJ2-7): ETGVTQSPTHLIKTRGQQVTLRCSSQSGHNTVSWYQQALGQGPQFIFQYYREEENGRGNFPPRFSGLQFPNYSSELNVNALELDDSALYLCASSQWSHEQYFGPGTRLTVT.

By share, this clone counts as medium-sized. An end of the junction differs from the germline gene, which may be a read error. This rearrangement joins TRBV7-9 to TRBJ2-7; possible D gene TRBD2, 6 bases. This CDR3 is built from 12 residues. CDR1 and CDR2 (germline): SEHNR, FQNEAQ (reference sequence). The CDR3 DNA sequence: TGTGCCAGCAGCTTAGGGGGGGACTCCGGACACTTC. Translated, it gives CASSLGGDSGHF.

The V gene is TRBV6-5, the J gene TRBJ1-5, with TRBD1 matching over 9 bases. The CDR3 is 14 amino acids. The junction had 6 bases not matched to a gene; V was cut back by 8 bases and J by 4 bases. The V gene's germline CDR1 is MNHEY and CDR2 SVGAGI. The CDR3 reads CASDGTGTNQPQHF. CDR3 DNA: TGTGCCAGCGACGGGACAGGGACGAATCAGCCCCAGCATTTT.

This clone was seen a few times. The chain couples TRBV21-1 to TRBJ2-3; TRBD2, the table's D call, lacks a check against the DNA. TRBV21-1 is a known pseudogene. The CDR3 length is 13 residues. In DNA form, the CDR3 reads TGTGCCGCTCGAGAGGGTGATGCAGATACGCAGTATTTT. Encoded protein: CAAREGDADTQYF.

The chain combines TRBV4-1 with TRBJ2-1; 10 bases line up with TRBD2. CDR1 is MGHRA and CDR2 is YSYEKL in the germline V gene. The CDR3 is made up of 19 amino acids. J lost 3 bases, V lost 0 bases, and 11 bases had no gene match. CDR3 in amino acids: CASSQDHASGSRHYNEQFF. The CDR3 coding sequence is TGCGCCAGCAGCCAAGATCATGCTAGCGGGAGCAGACACTACAATGAGCAGTTCTTC.

The V call is TRBV21-1, the J call TRBJ2-7; the table's D call, TRBD2, was not checked against the DNA. TRBV21-1 has pseudogene status. This CDR3 contains 13 residues. The DNA of the CDR3 is TGTGCCAACAGATTAGCGGGAGCCTGCGAGCAGTACTTC. It codes for CANRLAGACEQYF.

By its share, this clone is medium-sized. V and J are TRBV7-6 and TRBJ1-6, with TRBD1 as a possible D gene (6 bases). Trimming removed 5 bases from V and 4 bases from J, with 18 bases in between. This CDR3 contains 17 residues. Germline assignment: CDR1 SGHVS and CDR2 FNYEAQ. The DNA of the CDR3 is TGTGCCAGCAGCCCGGCCACAGGCCAGGGGTATAATTCACCCCTCCACTTT. Its translation: CASSPATGQGYNSPLHF.

The chain recombines TRBV5-4 with TRBJ2-6, with TRBD1 as a possible D gene (5 bases). The V gene lost 0 bases and the J gene lost 1 base, with 11 bases spanning the gap. In germline, CDR1 is SGHNT, CDR2 YYREEE (reference sequence). This CDR3 is 17 amino acids long. The CDR3 loop reads CASSLGGRVSGANVLTF. CDR3 nucleotides: TGTGCCAGCAGCTTGGGCGGCAGGGTTTCTGGGGCCAACGTCCTGACTTTC.

The chain carries TRBV9 and TRBJ1-2; a weak D match, TRBD1 (5 bases). This CDR3 is 16 amino acids long. With 4 bases removed from V and 0 bases from J, the gap between germline ends came to 16 bases. CDR1 is SGDLS and CDR2 is YYNGEE in the germline V gene. For the CDR3, the DNA is TGTGCCAGCAGCCCAGGATCCTCGACAGCTAACTATGGCTACACCTTC. Translating it yields CASSPGSSTANYGYTF.

This sequence joins TRBV9 and TRBJ2-1; a weak D match, TRBD1 (5 bases). Germline lookup yields CDR1 SGDLS and CDR2 YYNGEE. There are 14 residues in the CDR3. The V end was cut by 3 bases, the J end by 6 bases, with 13 bases between. The CDR3 loop is CASSGTNAVNEQFF. The CDR3 DNA reads as TGTGCCAGCAGCGGGACAAATGCGGTCAATGAGCAGTTCTTC.

The V gene is TRBV2, the J gene TRBJ2-3, with a tentative D call TRBD1 (5 bases). The CDR3 covers 16 residues. Germline CDR1 SNHLY, CDR2 FYNNEI. The V end was cut by 3 bases, the J end by 1 base, with 14 bases between. CDR3 DNA: TGTGCCAGCAGTGAGAGGCTAGAGACAGGCACAGATACGCAGTATTTT. Translating gives CASSERLETGTDTQYF. Full variable domain (outside the CDR3, taken from reference TRBV2 and TRBJ2-3): EPEVTQTPSHQVTQMGQEVILRCVPISNHLYFYWYRQILGQKVEFLVSFYNNEISEKSEIFDDQFSVERPDGSNFTLKIRSTKLEDSAMYFCASSERLETGTDTQYFGPGTRLTVL.

The table lists this clone with a few counts. The V and J genes are TRBV19 and TRBJ2-3; D remains ambiguous. The V end was cut by 1 base, the J end by 2 bases, with 10 bases between. Germline assignment: CDR1 LNHDA and CDR2 SQIVND (reference sequence). The CDR3 covers 15 residues. CDR3 protein: CASSIGFPHTDTQYF. CDR3 nucleotides: TGTGCCAGTAGTATAGGTTTTCCCCACACAGATACGCAGTATTTT.

The J gene is TRBJ1-1, the V gene TRBV7-6; tentatively, D is TRBD1 (5 bases). Trimming removed 4 bases at V and 1 base at J, with 10 bases between. From germline, CDR1 is SGHVS and CDR2 FNYEAQ. This CDR3 has 14 amino acids. The CDR3 region has the DNA TGTGCCAGCAGCTCGGGACTTTCGAACACTGAAGCTTTCTTT. This gives the protein CASSSGLSNTEAFF. Supplemented by reference TRBV7-6 and TRBJ1-1, the full variable domain reads GAGVSQSPRYKVTKRGQDVALRCDPISGHVSLYWYRQALGQGPEFLTYFNYEAQQDKSGLPNDRFSAERPEGSISTLTIQRTEQRDSAMYRCASSSGLSNTEAFFGQGTRLTVV.